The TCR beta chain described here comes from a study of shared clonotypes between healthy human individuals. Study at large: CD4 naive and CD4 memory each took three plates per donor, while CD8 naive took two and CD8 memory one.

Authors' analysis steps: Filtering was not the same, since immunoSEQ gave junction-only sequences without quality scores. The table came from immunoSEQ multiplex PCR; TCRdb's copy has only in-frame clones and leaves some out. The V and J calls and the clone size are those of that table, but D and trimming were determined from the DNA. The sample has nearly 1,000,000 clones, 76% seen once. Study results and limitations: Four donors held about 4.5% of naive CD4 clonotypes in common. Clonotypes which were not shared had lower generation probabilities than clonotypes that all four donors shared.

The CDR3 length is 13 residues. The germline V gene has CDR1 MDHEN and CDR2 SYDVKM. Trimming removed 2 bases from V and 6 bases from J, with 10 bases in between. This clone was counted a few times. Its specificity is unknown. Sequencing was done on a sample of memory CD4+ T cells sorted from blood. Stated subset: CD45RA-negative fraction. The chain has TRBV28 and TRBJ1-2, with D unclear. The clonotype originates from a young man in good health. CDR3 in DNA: TGTGCCAGCAGTTTAAGAGCTTCCGATGGCTACACCTTC. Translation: CASSLRASDGYTF.